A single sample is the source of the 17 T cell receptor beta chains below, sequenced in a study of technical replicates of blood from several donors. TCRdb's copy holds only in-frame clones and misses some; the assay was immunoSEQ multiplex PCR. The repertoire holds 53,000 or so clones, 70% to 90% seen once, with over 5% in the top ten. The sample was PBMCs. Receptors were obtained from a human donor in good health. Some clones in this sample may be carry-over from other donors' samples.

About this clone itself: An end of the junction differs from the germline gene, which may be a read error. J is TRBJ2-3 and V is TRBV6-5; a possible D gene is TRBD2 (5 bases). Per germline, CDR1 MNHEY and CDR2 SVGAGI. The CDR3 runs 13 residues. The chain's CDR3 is CASRGRVTNTQYF. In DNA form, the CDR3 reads TGTGCCAGCCGGGGTAGGGTCACAAATACGCAGTATTTT.

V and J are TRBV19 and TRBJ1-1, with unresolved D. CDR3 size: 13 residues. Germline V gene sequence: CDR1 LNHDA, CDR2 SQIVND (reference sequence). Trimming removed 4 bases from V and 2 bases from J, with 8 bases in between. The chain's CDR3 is CASSRAGNTEAFF. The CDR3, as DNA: TGTGCCAGTAGTAGAGCGGGAAACACTGAAGCTTTCTTT.

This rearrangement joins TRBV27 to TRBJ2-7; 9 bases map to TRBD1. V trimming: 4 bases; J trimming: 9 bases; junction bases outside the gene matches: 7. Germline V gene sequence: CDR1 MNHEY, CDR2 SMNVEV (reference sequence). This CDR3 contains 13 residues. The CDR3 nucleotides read TGTGCCAGCAGTTACCGGGACAGGGAGGGGCAGTACTTC. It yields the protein CASSYRDREGQYF.

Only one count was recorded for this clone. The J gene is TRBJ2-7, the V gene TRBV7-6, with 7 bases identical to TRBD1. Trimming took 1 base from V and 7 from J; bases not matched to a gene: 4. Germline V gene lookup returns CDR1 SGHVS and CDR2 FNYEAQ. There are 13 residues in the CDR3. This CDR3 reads CASSLGQGGEQYF. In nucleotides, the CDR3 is TGTGCCAGCAGCTTAGGACAGGGTGGGGAGCAGTACTTC.

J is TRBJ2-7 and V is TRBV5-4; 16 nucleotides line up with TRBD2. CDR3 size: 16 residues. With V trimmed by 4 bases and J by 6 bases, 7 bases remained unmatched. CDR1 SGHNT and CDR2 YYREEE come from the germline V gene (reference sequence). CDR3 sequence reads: CASSPGLAGGPREQYF. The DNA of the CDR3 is TGTGCCAGCAGCCCGGGACTAGCGGGAGGGCCACGCGAGCAGTACTTC.

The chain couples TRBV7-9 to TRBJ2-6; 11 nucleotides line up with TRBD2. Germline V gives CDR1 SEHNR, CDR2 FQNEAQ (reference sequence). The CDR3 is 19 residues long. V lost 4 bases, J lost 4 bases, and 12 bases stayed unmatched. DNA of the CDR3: TGTGCCAGCAGCTCCCAGGGAATAGCGGGGGGGCTCGGGGCCAACGTCCTGACTTTC. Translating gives CASSSQGIAGGLGANVLTF.

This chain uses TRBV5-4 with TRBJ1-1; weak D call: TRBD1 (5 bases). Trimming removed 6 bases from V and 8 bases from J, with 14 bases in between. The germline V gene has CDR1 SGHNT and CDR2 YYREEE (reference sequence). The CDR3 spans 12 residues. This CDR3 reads CASTIGGREAFF. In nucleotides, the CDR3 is TGTGCCAGCACTATCGGGGGGAGAGAAGCTTTCTTT.

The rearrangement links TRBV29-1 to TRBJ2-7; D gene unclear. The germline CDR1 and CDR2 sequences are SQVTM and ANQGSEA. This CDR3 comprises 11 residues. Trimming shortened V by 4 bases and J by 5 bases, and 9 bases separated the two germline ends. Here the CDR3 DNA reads TGCAGCGTTGTACAATCGCACGAGCAGTACTTC. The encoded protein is CSVVQSHEQYF.

This CDR3 is CASSLDPSSSYEQYF. The CDR3 nucleotides read TGTGCCAGCAGCTTGGATCCTTCGAGCTCCTACGAGCAGTACTTC. The rearrangement links TRBV5-4 to TRBJ2-7; unclear D gene. The CDR3 sequence is 15 residues long. Germline values: CDR1 SGHNT, CDR2 YYREEE (reference sequence). Between the trimmed V and J ends, which lost 0 bases and 0 bases, there was a span of 10 bases.

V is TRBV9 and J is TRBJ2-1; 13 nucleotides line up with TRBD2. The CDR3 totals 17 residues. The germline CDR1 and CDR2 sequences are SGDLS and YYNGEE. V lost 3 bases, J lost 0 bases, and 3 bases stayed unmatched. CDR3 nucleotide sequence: TGTGCCAGCAGCGCGTGGACTAGCGGGAGCTCCTACAATGAGCAGTTCTTC. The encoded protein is CASSAWTSGSSYNEQFF.

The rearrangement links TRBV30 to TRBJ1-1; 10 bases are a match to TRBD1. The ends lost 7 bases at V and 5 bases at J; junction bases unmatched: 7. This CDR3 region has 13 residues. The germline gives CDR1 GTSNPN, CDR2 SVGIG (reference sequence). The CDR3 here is CASPGTGATEAFF. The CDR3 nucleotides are TGTGCCTCCCCCGGGACAGGGGCTACTGAAGCTTTCTTT.

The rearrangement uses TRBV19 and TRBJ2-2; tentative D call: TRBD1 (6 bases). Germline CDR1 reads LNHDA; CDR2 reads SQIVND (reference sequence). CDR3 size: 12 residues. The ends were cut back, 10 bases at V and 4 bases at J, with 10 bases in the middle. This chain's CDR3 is CAIKGGTGELFF. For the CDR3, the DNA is TGTGCCATCAAAGGGGGCACCGGGGAGCTGTTTTTT.

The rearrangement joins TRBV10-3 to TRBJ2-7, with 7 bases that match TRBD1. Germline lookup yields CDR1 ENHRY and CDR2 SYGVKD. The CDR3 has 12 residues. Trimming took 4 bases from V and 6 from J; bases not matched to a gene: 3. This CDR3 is CAISARGREQYF. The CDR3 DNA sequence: TGTGCCATCAGTGCAAGGGGGCGCGAGCAGTACTTC.

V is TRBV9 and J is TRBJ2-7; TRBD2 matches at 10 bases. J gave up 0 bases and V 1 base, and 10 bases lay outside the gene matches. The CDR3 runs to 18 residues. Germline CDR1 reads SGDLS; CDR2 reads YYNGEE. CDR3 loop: CASSVISGRPLCSYEQYF. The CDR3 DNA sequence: TGTGCCAGCAGCGTAATTAGCGGGAGGCCACTATGCTCCTACGAGCAGTACTTC.

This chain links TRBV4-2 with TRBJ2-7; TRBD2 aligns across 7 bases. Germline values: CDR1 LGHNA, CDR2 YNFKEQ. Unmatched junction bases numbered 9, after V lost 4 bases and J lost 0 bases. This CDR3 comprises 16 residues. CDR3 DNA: TGTGCCAGCAGCCCAAACGCGGGAGCTAGCTCCTACGAGCAGTACTTC. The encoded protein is CASSPNAGASSYEQYF.

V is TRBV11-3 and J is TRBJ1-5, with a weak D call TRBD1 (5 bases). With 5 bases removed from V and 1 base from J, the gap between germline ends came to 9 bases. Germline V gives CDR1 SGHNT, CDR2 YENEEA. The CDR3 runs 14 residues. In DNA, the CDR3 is TGTGCCAGCAGCGTCGACAGCAGCAATCAGCCCCAGCATTTT. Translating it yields CASSVDSSNQPQHF.

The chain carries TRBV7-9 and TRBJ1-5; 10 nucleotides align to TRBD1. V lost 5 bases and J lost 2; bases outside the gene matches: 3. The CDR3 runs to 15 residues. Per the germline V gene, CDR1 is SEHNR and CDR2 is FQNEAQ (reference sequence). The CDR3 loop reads CASSRTGGGNQPQHF. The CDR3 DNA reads TGTGCCAGCAGCCGGACAGGGGGGGGCAATCAGCCCCAGCATTTT.